The 18 T cell receptor beta chains below were found in one sample sequenced in a study of T cells in localized non-small cell lung cancer. Sequenced by immunoSEQ multiplex PCR; TCRdb stores in-frame clones only, minus some. The sample comprises some 51,000 clones, around 86% of which are singletons, and roughly 5.1% rests with the top ten. The specimen was peripheral blood, collected before any cancer treatment. The receptors come from a woman aged 35-75 years with stage I lung adenocarcinoma.

This clone has a handful of counts. V and J are TRBV5-1 and TRBJ2-7; D might be TRBD1 or TRBD2, each matching 5 bases. This CDR3 is 15 amino acids long. V lost 2 bases and J 5 bases, leaving 17 bases between the germline ends. From germline, CDR1 is SGHRS and CDR2 YFSETQ. CDR3 coding DNA: TGCGCCAGCAGCTTAGGGGACCTCCTCTTGGACGAGCAGTACTTC. Translated, it gives CASSLGDLLLDEQYF.

The chain couples TRBV7-3 to TRBJ2-2, with unresolved D. This CDR3 contains 12 residues. Trimming shortened V by 2 bases and J by 7 bases, and 5 bases separated the two germline ends. Germline CDR1 reads SGHTA; CDR2 reads FQGTGA. CDR3: CASSLDVGELFF. The CDR3 DNA follows: TGTGCCAGCAGCTTAGATGTCGGGGAGCTGTTTTTT.

The rearrangement uses TRBV5-1 and TRBJ2-7; D is possibly TRBD2 (6 bases). CDR1 and CDR2 from the germline V gene are SGHRS and YFSETQ. The CDR3 has 14 amino acids. V was pared by 4 bases and J by 3 bases, with 14 bases between. The CDR3 spells CASSQRDSNYEQYF. In DNA, the CDR3 is TGCGCCAGCAGCCAAAGGGACTCGAACTACGAGCAGTACTTC.

To note about this clone: The junction differs from germline at one of its ends, possibly a read error. The rearrangement uses TRBV15 and TRBJ1-1; D call uncertain. Germline CDR1 and CDR2: LNHNV and YYDKDF (reference sequence). This CDR3 comprises 15 residues. The CDR3 nucleotides are TGTGCCACCAGGAGAGACACGGCTTGGAACACTGAAGCTTTCTTT. It is translated as CATRRDTAWNTEAFF.

This clone was seen only once. The chain is built from TRBV12-2 and TRBJ2-7. TRBV12-2 is classified as a pseudogene. The CDR3 extends over 19 amino acids. In DNA, the CDR3 is TGTGCAAGTCGCTTACTTCCCTCGGCCAACAGGACTCTTTCCTACGAGCAGTACTTC. It yields the protein CASRLLPSANRTLSYEQYF.

This sequence joins TRBV7-2 and TRBJ2-3; 8 bases fit TRBD2. CDR3 size: 16 residues. V gave up 3 bases and J gave up 3 bases; unmatched junction bases: 8. The V gene's germline CDR1 is SGHTA and CDR2 FQGNSA. CDR3 nucleotide sequence: TGTGCCAGCAGCTTCAGTACGGGGGGGCGGACAGATACGCAGTATTTT. Amino acid sequence: CASSFSTGGRTDTQYF.

The J gene is TRBJ1-1, the V gene TRBV5-1, with a tentative D call TRBD1 (6 bases). There are 15 residues in the CDR3. From germline, CDR1 is SGHRS and CDR2 YFSETQ. V shed 0 bases and J shed 3 bases, with 12 bases lying between them. For the CDR3, the DNA is TGCGCCAGCAGCTTGGTCGGGGGCTGGGACACTGAAGCTTTCTTT. It yields the protein CASSLVGGWDTEAFF.

The J gene is TRBJ2-3, the V gene TRBV15, with D maybe TRBD2 (7 bases). This CDR3 spans 18 amino acids. V was cut by 4 bases and J by 0 bases, with 20 bases left in between. Germline CDR1 is LNHNV and CDR2 is YYDKDF (reference sequence). CDR3 loop: CATSTQRGGGVSTDTQYF. Written as DNA, the CDR3 is TGTGCCACCAGCACCCAACGGGGCGGGGGCGTAAGCACAGATACGCAGTATTTT.

The rearrangement joins TRBV28 to TRBJ2-3; 12 bases are shared with TRBD2. Germline values: CDR1 MDHEN, CDR2 SYDVKM. J was trimmed by 6 bases and V by 0 bases; bases with no gene match: 7. The CDR3 consists of 17 residues. This CDR3 reads CASSLWTSGSGRDTQYF. CDR3 bases: TGTGCCAGCAGTTTATGGACTAGCGGGAGCGGGAGGGATACGCAGTATTTT.

The rearrangement joins TRBV6-1 to TRBJ2-1; a possible D gene is TRBD2 (5 bases). This CDR3 has 13 residues. The V gene's germline CDR1 is MNHNS and CDR2 SASEGT. Trimming cost V 6 bases and J 6 bases, with 12 bases left between them. The CDR3 region is CASRGVSRNEQFF. In DNA, the CDR3 is TGTGCCAGCAGGGGAGTCTCCCGCAATGAGCAGTTCTTC.

The rearrangement joins TRBV18 to TRBJ2-2, with D possibly matching TRBD2 (5 bases). V gave up 3 bases and J gave up 5 bases, with 10 bases separating them. Germline-derived CDR1 and CDR2 are KGHSH and LQKENI. CDR3 length equals 14 residues. The CDR3 DNA reads as TGTGCCAGCTCACCGGCGGGCCCTACCGGGGAGCTGTTTTTT. Its translation is CASSPAGPTGELFF.

V usage is TRBV7-8 and J usage is TRBJ1-6; D unresolved. This CDR3 spans 15 amino acids. Trimming pared 1 base from V and 2 bases from J, leaving 6 bases between. Germline CDR1 is SGHVS and CDR2 is FQNEAQ. The CDR3 DNA sequence: TGTGCCAGCAGCTTAGAATACCCCTATAATTCACCCCTCCACTTT. Translation: CASSLEYPYNSPLHF.

The rearrangement joins TRBV10-1 to TRBJ2-1; possible D gene TRBD1, 5 bases. The germline V gene encodes CDR1 WNHNN and CDR2 SYGVQD (reference sequence). V lost 0 bases, J lost 2 bases, and 11 bases lay in between. CDR3 length: 16 residues. The CDR3 spells CASSESKGNTYNEQFF. The CDR3 coding sequence is TGCGCCAGCAGTGAGTCGAAGGGGAATACCTACAATGAGCAGTTCTTC.

This clone was detected once. The V gene is TRBV9, the J gene TRBJ2-7, with TRBD2 identical over 8 bases. The CDR3 is 14 amino acids. J lost 6 bases, V lost 0 bases, and 5 bases had no gene match. Germline loops: CDR1 SGDLS, CDR2 YYNGEE. The CDR3 here is CASSVEGLAGEQYF. DNA of the CDR3: TGTGCCAGCAGCGTAGAAGGACTAGCTGGCGAGCAGTACTTC.

The chain links TRBV5-1 to TRBJ1-4; no clear D gene. Germline assignment: CDR1 SGHRS and CDR2 YFSETQ. The CDR3 runs 14 residues. The V gene lost 3 bases and the J gene lost 3 bases, with 9 bases spanning the gap. CDR3 DNA: TGCGCCAGCAGCTCGAGCCTTTCTAATGAAAAACTGTTTTTT. Residues: CASSSSLSNEKLFF. Full variable domain (outside the CDR3, taken from reference TRBV5-1 and TRBJ1-4): KAGVTQTPRYLIKTRGQQVTLSCSPISGHRSVSWYQQTPGQGLQFLFEYFSETQRNKGNFPGRFSGRQFSNSRSEMNVSTLELGDSALYLCASSSSLSNEKLFFGSGTQLSVL.

V usage is TRBV4-1 and J usage is TRBJ1-1; D not certain. The length of the CDR3 is 18 residues. The V gene lost 6 bases and the J gene lost 0 bases, with 23 bases spanning the gap. Germline-derived CDR1 and CDR2 are MGHRA and YSYEKL. The CDR3 spells CASRIKYGSSYMNTEAFF. CDR3 nucleotides: TGCGCCAGCAGAATTAAGTACGGTAGCTCCTATATGAACACTGAAGCTTTCTTT.

The sample holds a few counts of this clone. The chain combines TRBV5-1 with TRBJ1-1, with a weak D call TRBD1 (5 bases). Germline V gene lookup returns CDR1 SGHRS and CDR2 YFSETQ. Trimming pared 4 bases from V and 4 bases from J, leaving 14 bases between. CDR3 length: 14 residues. For the CDR3, the DNA is TGCGCCAGCAGCGCTCGAGGGGAGGGCACTGAAGCTTTCTTT. It translates to CASSARGEGTEAFF.

This clone has just a few counts. The rearrangement links TRBV30 to TRBJ1-5; weak D call: TRBD1 (6 bases). The V gene lost 4 bases and the J gene lost 2 bases, with 9 bases spanning the gap. Germline assignment: CDR1 GTSNPN and CDR2 SVGIG (reference sequence). This CDR3 is 13 amino acids long. CDR3: CAWKGGGNQPQHF. The CDR3 DNA reads as TGTGCCTGGAAAGGGGGTGGCAATCAGCCCCAGCATTTT.